Listed below are T cell receptor beta chains from one sample, sequenced in a study of blood T cells in healthy people across ages. MiXCR was run by TCRdb on the 5' RACE reads, yielding one entry per CDR3 protein. This table has some 940,000 distinct CDR3 sequences, 25% to 30% appearing once. The same specimen was also included in a second study, on T cells of mothers and their children.

Sequencing was done on a sample of blood. These receptors were obtained from a woman between 40 and 50 years old in good health. CDR3s include the opening cysteine and the closing phenylalanine or tryptophan. Clone size is not always given. Where it is, it says once, few, many or a class for expanded clones.

V gene: TRBV5-1
clone size: few
J gene: TRBJ2-7
CDR3 protein: CASSLQGAGGEQYF

V gene: TRBV7-9
clone size: few
J gene: TRBJ2-1
CDR3 protein: CASSSWLAGSNEQFF

V gene: TRBV27
clone size: NA
J gene: TRBJ2-3
CDR3 protein: CASSLSSRAFSTDTQYF

V gene: TRBV10-3
clone size: NA
J gene: TRBJ2-3
CDR3 protein: CAISAGSGQGTDTQYF

V gene: TRBV10-3
clone size: NA
J gene: TRBJ1-1
CDR3 protein: CAIGTGNTEAFF

V gene: TRBV20-1
clone size: few
J gene: TRBJ2-5
CDR3 protein: CSAGGGGGDQETQYF

V gene: TRBV28
clone size: few
J gene: TRBJ2-5
CDR3 protein: CASSEGQMTQYF

V gene: TRBV19
clone size: few
J gene: TRBJ2-6
CDR3 protein: CASSTSWAGANVLTF

V gene: TRBV7-2
clone size: once
J gene: TRBJ1-1
CDR3 protein: CASSWELRSKAFF

V gene: TRBV7-2
clone size: NA
J gene: TRBJ1-5
CDR3 protein: CASSSGDSLNQPQHF

V gene: TRBV19
clone size: NA
J gene: TRBJ2-5
CDR3 protein: CASSIGRNRYQETQYF

V gene: TRBV5-5
clone size: NA
J gene: TRBJ1-1
CDR3 protein: CASRTGQGNTEAFF

V gene: TRBV28
clone size: few
J gene: TRBJ1-5
CDR3 protein: CASSFLEGGQPQHF

V gene: TRBV7-9
clone size: few
J gene: TRBJ2-3
CDR3 protein: CASSPRDRVLGTQYF

V gene: TRBV7-9
clone size: many
J gene: TRBJ2-7
CDR3 protein: CASSSNVGGVEQYF

V gene: TRBV12-3/TRBV12-4
clone size: NA
J gene: TRBJ1-2
CDR3 protein: CASSSWGGDYGYTF

V gene: TRBV5-1
clone size: many
J gene: TRBJ2-5
CDR3 protein: CASSLAEAGWETQYF

V gene: TRBV29-1
clone size: few
J gene: TRBJ1-2
CDR3 protein: CSVEGGERHMFPYGYTF

V gene: TRBV6-5
clone size: NA
J gene: TRBJ1-2
CDR3 protein: CASSPEQGVNYGYTF

V gene: TRBV3-1
clone size: many
J gene: TRBJ2-7
CDR3 protein: CASSQGIDYEQYF

V gene: TRBV9
clone size: NA
J gene: TRBJ1-4
CDR3 protein: CASSAGGGLDEKLFF

V gene: TRBV29-1
clone size: once
J gene: NA
CDR3 protein: CSVEAAVSLRETQYF

V gene: TRBV12-3/TRBV12-4
clone size: NA
J gene: TRBJ1-2
CDR3 protein: CASSSRAGTDSYGYTF

V gene: TRBV5-6
clone size: NA
J gene: TRBJ2-7
CDR3 protein: CASSGDGTASYEQYF

V gene: TRBV29-1
clone size: NA
J gene: TRBJ1-1
CDR3 protein: CSLAGHRHAEAFF

V gene: TRBV12-3/TRBV12-4
clone size: NA
J gene: NA
CDR3 protein: CASAVTYEQYF

V gene: TRBV5-1
clone size: few
J gene: TRBJ1-1
CDR3 protein: CASSFSYGDTEAFF

V gene: TRBV6-5
clone size: NA
J gene: TRBJ1-5
CDR3 protein: CASSYSRLVGGNQPQHF

V gene: TRBV20-1
clone size: NA
J gene: TRBJ1-5
CDR3 protein: CSAESNLDREANQPQHF

V gene: TRBV6-1
clone size: few
J gene: TRBJ2-6
CDR3 protein: CASNPGVSGANVLTF

V gene: TRBV7-3
clone size: NA
J gene: TRBJ2-5
CDR3 protein: CASSREQGTSETQYF

V gene: TRBV20-1
clone size: NA
J gene: TRBJ2-5
CDR3 protein: CGARDAEGRGLSETQYF

V gene: TRBV7-9
clone size: few
J gene: TRBJ1-1
CDR3 protein: CASTTGDMNTEAFF

V gene: TRBV29-1
clone size: few
J gene: TRBJ2-1
CDR3 protein: CSVEDWAGGGLNEQFF

V gene: TRBV7-8
clone size: few
J gene: TRBJ2-4
CDR3 protein: CASSLERSLAKNIQYF

V gene: TRBV28
clone size: NA
J gene: TRBJ1-2
CDR3 protein: CASSPGGSARGYTF

V gene: TRBV6-2/TRBV6-3
clone size: NA
J gene: TRBJ2-1
CDR3 protein: CASSSTSTHHEQFF

V gene: TRBV20-1
clone size: few
J gene: TRBJ1-2
CDR3 protein: CSARLGRGDYGYTF

V gene: TRBV15
clone size: many
J gene: TRBJ2-3
CDR3 protein: CATSRGLAHTDTQYF

V gene: TRBV7-3
clone size: NA
J gene: TRBJ1-1
CDR3 protein: CASNLGFTEAFF

V gene: TRBV12-3/TRBV12-4
clone size: few
J gene: TRBJ2-5
CDR3 protein: CAGSLSQGLGTQYF

V gene: TRBV5-1
clone size: many
J gene: TRBJ2-7
CDR3 protein: CASSPTGGSYEQYF

V gene: TRBV2
clone size: NA
J gene: TRBJ1-4
CDR3 protein: CASSSLPGRDEKLFF

V gene: TRBV7-2
clone size: few
J gene: TRBJ1-1
CDR3 protein: CASSSAPGQGRRNTEAFF

V gene: TRBV5-1
clone size: few
J gene: TRBJ2-3
CDR3 protein: CASSLGRVGTDTQYF

V gene: TRBV5-1
clone size: few
J gene: TRBJ1-2
CDR3 protein: CASSPLLGPGYGYTF

V gene: TRBV4-3
clone size: many
J gene: TRBJ2-6
CDR3 protein: CASSHARGAGANVLTF

V gene: TRBV6-1
clone size: NA
J gene: TRBJ1-1
CDR3 protein: CASPLSGAEAFF

V gene: TRBV12-3/TRBV12-4
clone size: many
J gene: TRBJ2-5
CDR3 protein: CASSPGLAGGPTQYF

V gene: TRBV28
clone size: NA
J gene: TRBJ2-3
CDR3 protein: CARSYARSTDTQYF

V gene: TRBV29-1
clone size: NA
J gene: TRBJ2-3
CDR3 protein: CSARLARREDTQYF

V gene: TRBV27
clone size: NA
J gene: TRBJ2-7
CDR3 protein: CASSRDSGPPYEQYF

V gene: TRBV3-1
clone size: NA
J gene: TRBJ2-4
CDR3 protein: CASSREGLGGNIQYF

V gene: TRBV28
clone size: few
J gene: TRBJ2-7
CDR3 protein: CASSSPGHRAASEQYF

V gene: TRBV14
clone size: NA
J gene: TRBJ2-4
CDR3 protein: CASSLHNRGTKNIQYF

V gene: TRBV29-1
clone size: NA
J gene: TRBJ2-2
CDR3 protein: CSVEGQGPYPGELFF

V gene: TRBV7-3
clone size: NA
J gene: TRBJ2-3
CDR3 protein: CASSQTGQGSTDTQYF